The 12 T cell receptor beta chains given below trace back to one sample, sequenced in a study of T cell repertoires in cytomegalovirus infection. The antigens these receptors bind are not known. Via MiXCR, TCRdb re-called the reads, giving one row per CDR3 protein. Of around 300,000 distinct CDR3 sequences listed, around 25% are singletons. This sample comprised cultured PBMCs, obtained from culture after CMV antigen stimulation. These TCRs come from a human donor in good health (CMV status not recorded). Some clones in this sample may be carry-over from other donors' samples.

The chain carries TRBV11-2 and TRBJ2-7; D uncertain. Per germline, CDR1 SGHAT and CDR2 FQNNGV. CDR3 length equals 15 residues. Trimming cost V 5 bases and J 5 bases, with 19 bases left between them. In DNA, the CDR3 is TGTGCCAGCAGCGCCCGAGGTTCTACCCGTGACGAGCAGTACTTC. Translated, it gives CASSARGSTRDEQYF.

This clonotype was detected only once. This chain links TRBV5-1 with TRBJ2-5, with 7 nucleotides matching TRBD2. CDR3 size: 15 residues. The J segment lost 5 bases and the V segment lost 4 bases, leaving 11 bases of the junction unmatched. CDR1 is SGHRS, CDR2 YFSETQ, per germline. CDR3 amino acids: CASSPTSRVGETQYF. Written as DNA, the CDR3 is TGCGCCAGCAGCCCGACTAGCAGGGTTGGGGAGACCCAGTACTTC.

The chain combines TRBV7-9 with TRBJ1-6; maybe TRBD1 (5 bases). The CDR3 sequence is 14 residues long. Trimming cost V 5 bases and J 5 bases, with 10 bases left between them. Germline-derived CDR1 and CDR2 are SEHNR and FQNEAQ (reference sequence). In nucleotides, the CDR3 is TGTGCCAGCAGCCGACAGATGGATAATTCACCCCTCCACTTT. Translated: CASSRQMDNSPLHF.

This clonotype was detected many times. The J gene is TRBJ2-5, the V gene TRBV7-2; TRBD2 matches at 11 bases. The V gene end was trimmed by 6 bases and the J gene end by 5 bases; junction bases not matched to a gene: 8. CDR3 length: 15 amino acids. Germline V CDR1 and CDR2: SGHTA, FQGNSA. Here the CDR3 reads CASRRSGRADETQYF. In nucleotides, the CDR3 is TGTGCCAGCAGACGTAGCGGGAGGGCCGACGAGACCCAGTACTTC.

This clonotype has at least ten counts. The chain has TRBV7-2 and TRBJ2-2; D gene unclear. The CDR3 has 13 amino acids. From germline, CDR1 is SGHTA and CDR2 FQGNSA. V lost 5 bases and J 5 bases, leaving 9 bases between the germline ends. This CDR3 is CASSGQSTGELFF. The CDR3 nucleotides read TGTGCCAGCAGCGGCCAGTCTACCGGGGAGCTGTTTTTT.

This chain uses TRBV29-1 with TRBJ2-2; perhaps TRBD1 as D (6 bases). The V end lost 7 bases, the J end lost 5 bases, and 20 bases lay between the germline ends. This CDR3 has 15 residues. Germline V gene lookup returns CDR1 SQVTM and CDR2 ANQGSEA. As DNA, the CDR3 is TGCAGCGCCCGTTACAGGGAAAGGGTGACCGGGGAGCTGTTTTTT. Amino acid sequence: CSARYRERVTGELFF.

There are many counts of this clonotype. This chain links TRBV6-1 with TRBJ1-1, with TRBD1 matching over 7 bases. V lost 4 bases and J lost 1; bases outside the gene matches: 6. CDR3 length: 15 amino acids. CDR1 and CDR2 from the germline V gene are MNHNS and SASEGT. The CDR3 region is CASSADRIRNTEAFF. The CDR3 DNA sequence: TGTGCCAGCAGTGCGGACAGGATCAGGAACACTGAAGCTTTCTTT.

This chain links TRBV14 with TRBJ1-6; 9 nucleotides align to TRBD1. Germline lookup yields CDR1 SGHDN and CDR2 FVKESK. The CDR3 runs to 15 residues. Germline trimming cut 3 bases from V and 7 bases from J; bases unmatched to any gene: 4. The CDR3 DNA follows: TGTGCCAGCAGCCAGATTACAGGGGGCAATTCACCCCTCCACTTT. As protein: CASSQITGGNSPLHF.

Ten or more counts support this clonotype. The CDR3 sequence is CASSQEGWEGGETQYF. In DNA form, the CDR3 reads TGTGCCAGCAGCCAGGAAGGTTGGGAAGGAGGAGAGACCCAGTACTTC. The rearrangement joins TRBV7-2 to TRBJ2-5, with a weak D call TRBD2 (5 bases). V was pared by 5 bases and J by 4 bases, with 20 bases between. Germline V lookup: CDR1 SGHTA, CDR2 FQGNSA. The CDR3 has 16 amino acids.

This rearrangement joins TRBV19 to TRBJ2-1, with a weak D call TRBD2 (6 bases). The CDR3 length is 14 residues. Germline V lookup: CDR1 LNHDA, CDR2 SQIVND (reference sequence). Trimming took 7 bases from V and 2 from J, leaving 12 bases between them. The chain's CDR3 is CASKAGGTYNEQFF. Here the CDR3 DNA reads TGTGCCAGTAAAGCGGGTGGGACCTACAATGAGCAGTTCTTC.

V is TRBV7-8 and J is TRBJ2-2; 9 bases align to TRBD2. Trimming cost V 2 bases and J 4 bases; bases outside gene matches: 5. This CDR3 comprises 16 residues. Germline V gene data show CDR1 as SGHVS and CDR2 as FQNEAQ. The CDR3: CASSLLAGGLTGELFF. The DNA for the CDR3 is TGTGCCAGCAGCTTACTCGCGGGAGGGCTCACCGGGGAGCTGTTTTTT.

This clonotype occurred many times. The chain recombines TRBV20-1 with TRBJ1-6, with D possibly TRBD1 on 6 matching bases. V was clipped by 6 bases and J by 9 bases, with 15 bases between them. Germline V lookup: CDR1 DFQATT, CDR2 SNEGSKA (reference sequence). The CDR3 runs to 13 residues. The chain's CDR3 is CSANTGSSSPLHF. The CDR3 coding sequence is TGCAGTGCCAACACAGGGAGCAGTTCACCCCTCCACTTT.